The rows below give T cell receptor beta chains drawn from one sample of a study of blood T cell repertoires in COVID-19. Here immunoSEQ multiplex PCR was the method, and the copy in TCRdb shows in-frame clones only, minus some. The sample lists roughly 65,000 clones, 60% to 85% seen once, with roughly 21% in the top ten. Sequencing used peripheral blood. The receptors here all came from a human donor in a cohort sampled during active COVID-19. Each CDR3 is given with its conserved first and last residue. The D gene is left open where the match is weak. Part of the rows lack a size; the others show once, few, many or a class for expanded clones.

TRBV3-1/TRBV3-2	TRBD2	TRBJ2-1	NA	CASKRAGGTYNEQFF	TGTGCCAGCAAGAGGGCGGGAGGAACATACAATGAGCAGTTCTTC
TRBV19	TRBD1	TRBJ2-1	NA	CASRQDRGIYNEQFF	TGTGCCAGTAGGCAAGACAGGGGGATCTACAATGAGCAGTTCTTC
TRBV5-1	TRBD2	TRBJ2-1	NA	CASSPGLAGEVYNEQFF	TGCGCCAGCAGCCCGGGACTAGCGGGAGAAGTCTACAATGAGCAGTTCTTC
TRBV5-1	NA	TRBJ2-2	NA	CASSGEINTGELFF	TGCGCCAGCAGCGGAGAGATTAACACCGGGGAGCTGTTTTTT
TRBV28	TRBD1	TRBJ1-2	NA	CASSLYGAGTEYYTF	TGTGCCAGCAGTTTATATGGGGCCGGGACAGAATACTACACCTTC
TRBV7-8	TRBD1	TRBJ2-4	few	CASSLGTGRALAKNIQYF	TGTGCCAGCAGCTTAGGGACAGGTCGGGCCTTAGCCAAAAACATTCAGTACTTC
TRBV27	NA	TRBJ1-1	NA	CASSRGPGAMNTEAFF	TGTGCCAGCAGTCGTGGGCCAGGGGCCATGAACACTGAAGCTTTCTTT
TRBV9	TRBD1	TRBJ1-5	NA	CASSEGQTTNQPQHF	TGTGCCAGCAGCGAGGGACAGACAACTAATCAGCCCCAGCATTTT
TRBV19	NA	TRBJ1-2	NA	CASSIRFRRVDGYTF	TGTGCCAGTAGTATACGGTTTAGGAGGGTAGATGGCTACACCTTC
TRBV10-3	TRBD2	TRBJ2-3	NA	CAIRDSGSPTDTQYF	TGTGCCATCAGGGATAGCGGGTCCCCCACAGATACGCAGTATTTT
TRBV18	TRBD1	TRBJ1-4	NA	CASSRGQDDEKLFF	TGTGCCAGCTCACGTGGACAGGATGATGAAAAACTGTTTTTT
TRBV5-1	NA	TRBJ1-1	NA	CASSYDDNEAFF	TGCGCCAGCAGTTACGACGACAATGAAGCTTTCTTT
TRBV5-1	TRBD2	TRBJ2-7	NA	CASSLGLAGGHEQYF	TGCGCCAGCAGCTTGGGCCTAGCGGGGGGGCACGAGCAGTACTTC
TRBV7-2	TRBD2	TRBJ2-7	NA	CASSPRLAGSEQYF	TGTGCCAGCAGCCCCCGGCTAGCGGGATCCGAGCAGTACTTC
TRBV28	NA	TRBJ1-5	NA	CASSRGGASNQPQHF	TGTGCCAGCAGCCGTGGCGGGGCTAGCAATCAGCCCCAGCATTTT
TRBV7-2	TRBD1	TRBJ1-5	NA	CASSTIDRGYQPQHF	TGTGCCAGCAGCACCATAGACAGGGGTTATCAGCCCCAGCATTTT
TRBV6-2/TRBV6-3	NA	TRBJ2-7	NA	CASSPPARVPYEQYF	TGTGCCAGCAGCCCCCCGGCCAGGGTCCCCTACGAGCAGTACTTC
TRBV12-3/TRBV12-4	NA	TRBJ2-2	NA	CASKTGTAGELFF	TGTGCCAGCAAAACAGGGACGGCCGGGGAGCTGTTTTTT
TRBV20-1	NA	TRBJ1-1	NA	CSASWETNTEAFF	TGCAGTGCTAGTTGGGAGACGAACACTGAAGCTTTCTTT
TRBV19	NA	TRBJ1-3	NA	CASSPAGGNTIYF	TGTGCCAGTAGTCCCGCGGGGGGAAACACCATATATTTT
TRBV11-2	NA	TRBJ1-3	few	CASSSITSGNTIYF	TGTGCCAGCAGCTCTATTACTTCTGGAAACACCATATATTTT
TRBV5-1	NA	TRBJ1-1	once	CASSYGPGQGDTEAFF	TGCGCCAGCAGCTACGGCCCCGGGCAGGGCGACACTGAAGCTTTCTTT
TRBV19	NA	TRBJ1-2	NA	CASSMRRPNYGYTF	TGTGCCAGTAGTATGCGGCGGCCGAACTATGGCTACACCTTC
TRBV7-2	NA	TRBJ2-1	NA	CASRSALAWNEQFF	TGTGCCAGCAGATCCGCTCTGGCTTGGAATGAGCAGTTCTTC
TRBV6-5	TRBD1	TRBJ1-6	NA	CASKPTGNSFSPLHF	TGTGCCAGCAAACCGACAGGGAACTCTTTTTCACCCCTCCACTTT
TRBV28	NA	TRBJ2-7	NA	CATRTGTSSYEQYF	TGTGCCACCAGGACCGGGACTTCCTCCTACGAGCAGTACTTC
TRBV4-2	TRBD2	TRBJ2-1	NA	CASSPSLAGGNYNEQFF	TGTGCCAGCAGCCCGTCCCTAGCGGGAGGGAACTACAATGAGCAGTTCTTC
TRBV29-1	TRBD1	TRBJ1-1	NA	CSVVGKQGGNTEAFF	TGCAGCGTTGTGGGAAAACAGGGGGGGAACACTGAAGCTTTCTTT
TRBV19	NA	TRBJ1-5	NA	CASRGAYRNQPQHF	TGTGCCAGTAGAGGAGCTTACCGTAATCAGCCCCAGCATTTT
TRBV28	TRBD2	TRBJ2-1	NA	CAGAASGSSYNEQFF	TGTGCTGGGGCGGCTAGCGGGTCCTCCTACAATGAGCAGTTCTTC
TRBV3-1/TRBV3-2	NA	TRBJ1-5	NA	CASSQGGGQPQHF	TGTGCCAGCAGCCAAGGAGGAGGTCAGCCCCAGCATTTT
TRBV25-1	NA	TRBJ1-2	NA	CASSEWEGSTTDYGYTF	TGTGCCAGCAGTGAATGGGAAGGGAGTACTACGGACTATGGCTACACCTTC
TRBV7-2	NA	TRBJ1-1	NA	CASNPMGADTEAFF	TGTGCCAGCAACCCCATGGGAGCGGACACTGAAGCTTTCTTT
TRBV6-2/TRBV6-3	TRBD1	TRBJ2-7	NA	CASSTGGADEQYF	TGTGCCAGCAGTACAGGGGGTGCCGACGAGCAGTACTTC
TRBV7-8	TRBD1	TRBJ2-3	NA	CASSSTGRTDTQYF	TGTGCCAGCAGCTCGACAGGGCGCACAGATACGCAGTATTTT
TRBV7-9	TRBD2	TRBJ2-7	once	CASSPGLVPYEQYF	TGTGCCAGCAGCCCAGGACTAGTCCCCTACGAGCAGTACTTC
TRBV28	TRBD2	TRBJ2-5	NA	CASRRTSGGRGTQYF	TGTGCCAGCAGAAGGACTAGCGGGGGTAGGGGGACCCAGTACTTC
TRBV25-1	NA	TRBJ2-7	NA	CASGQWGYEQYF	TGTGCCAGCGGACAGTGGGGCTACGAGCAGTACTTC
TRBV9	NA	TRBJ1-4	NA	CASSLPPNEKLFF	TGTGCCAGCAGCCTCCCCCCCAATGAAAAACTGTTTTTT
TRBV30	NA	TRBJ1-2	NA	CAWLSGQNYGYTF	TGTGCCTGGTTATCTGGGCAGAACTATGGCTACACCTTC
TRBV4-2	TRBD1	TRBJ1-2	NA	CASSQAGQEYGYTF	TGTGCCAGCAGCCAAGCCGGACAGGAGTATGGCTACACCTTC
TRBV18	TRBD2	TRBJ2-3	NA	CASSAIAGGLTDTQYF	TGTGCCAGCTCCGCCATAGCGGGAGGCTTGACAGATACGCAGTATTTT
TRBV2	NA	TRBJ1-5	NA	CASSANPRNNQPQHF	TGTGCCAGCAGTGCCAATCCGAGGAACAATCAGCCTCAGCATTTT
TRBV7-8	TRBD1	TRBJ2-5	NA	CASSHDRVETQYF	TGTGCCAGCAGCCATGACAGGGTAGAGACCCAGTACTTC
TRBV29-1	NA	TRBJ1-1	NA	CSVDFGGNTEAFF	TGCAGCGTTGATTTCGGGGGGAACACTGAAGCTTTCTTT